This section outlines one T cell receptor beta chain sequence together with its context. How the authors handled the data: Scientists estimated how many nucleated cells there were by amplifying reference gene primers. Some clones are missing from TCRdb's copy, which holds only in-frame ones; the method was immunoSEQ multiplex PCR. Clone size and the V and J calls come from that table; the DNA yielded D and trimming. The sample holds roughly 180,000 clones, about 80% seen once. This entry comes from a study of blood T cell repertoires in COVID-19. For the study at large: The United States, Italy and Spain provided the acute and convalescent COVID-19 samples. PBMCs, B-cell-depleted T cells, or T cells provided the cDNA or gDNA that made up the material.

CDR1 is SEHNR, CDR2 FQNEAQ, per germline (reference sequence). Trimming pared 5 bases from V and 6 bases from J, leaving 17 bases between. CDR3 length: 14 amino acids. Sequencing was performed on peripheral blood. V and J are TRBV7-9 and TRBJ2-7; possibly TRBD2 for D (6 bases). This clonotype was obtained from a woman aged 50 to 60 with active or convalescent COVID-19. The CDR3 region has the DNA TGTGCCAGCAGCCCCAGCGTGGGAGGCCTCGAGCAGTACTTC. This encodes CASSPSVGGLEQYF.